The sequence of this TCR beta chain was determined in a study of T cell repertoires in cytomegalovirus infection. TCRdb analysed the reads with MiXCR anew, one entry per CDR3 protein. The sample holds a few hundred thousand distinct CDR3 sequences; roughly 13% are singletons and the top ten take around 8.1%. Study-wide findings and caveats: Pooled public TCR beta family frequency picked out CMV carriers with the relevant HLA. Clonotype analysis showed dominance of the ex vivo response by HLA-C-restricted CMV-specific TCR beta clonotypes.

This clonotype was counted at least ten times. What it recognizes is unknown. Germline CDR1 is MDHEN and CDR2 is SYDVKM. Trimming cost V 5 bases and J 4 bases, with 5 bases left between them. The CDR3 length is 12 residues. This chain connects TRBV28 to TRBJ2-2, with D possibly matching TRBD1 (5 bases). The material sequenced was PBMCs. This receptor was identified in a human donor in good health (CMV status not recorded). Some clones in this sample may be carry-over from other donors' samples. In nucleotides, the CDR3 is TGTGCCAGCAGTACAGGCACCGGGGAGCTGTTTTTT. It encodes CASSTGTGELFF.